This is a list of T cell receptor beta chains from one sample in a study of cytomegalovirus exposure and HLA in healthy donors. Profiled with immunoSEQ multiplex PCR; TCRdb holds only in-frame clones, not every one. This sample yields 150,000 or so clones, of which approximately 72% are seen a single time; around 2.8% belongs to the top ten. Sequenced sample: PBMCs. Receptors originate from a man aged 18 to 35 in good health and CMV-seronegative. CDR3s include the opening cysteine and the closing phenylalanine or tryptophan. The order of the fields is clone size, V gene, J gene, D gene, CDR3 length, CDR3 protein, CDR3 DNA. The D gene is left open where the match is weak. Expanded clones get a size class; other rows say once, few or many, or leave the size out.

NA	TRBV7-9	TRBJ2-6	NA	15	CASSLGTSGANGLTF	TGTGCCAGCAGCTTAGGGACCTCTGGGGCCAACGGCCTGACTTTC
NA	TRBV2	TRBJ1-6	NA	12	CASKEGNSPLHF	TGTGCCAGCAAGGAGGGAAATTCACCCCTCCACTTT
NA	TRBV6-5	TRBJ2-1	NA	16	CASSYAGASSYNEQFF	TGTGCCAGCAGTTACGCGGGGGCCAGCTCCTACAATGAGCAGTTCTTC
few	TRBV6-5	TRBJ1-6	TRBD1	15	CASSYDRGVNSPLHF	TGTGCCAGCAGTTACGACAGGGGCGTCAATTCACCCCTCCACTTT
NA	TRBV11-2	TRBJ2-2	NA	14	CASILVSEVRELFF	TGTGCCAGCATCTTAGTGTCGGAGGTGCGGGAGCTGTTTTTT
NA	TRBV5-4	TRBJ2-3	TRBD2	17	CASTENRLAGGWDTQYF	TGTGCCAGCACCGAAAACAGACTAGCGGGGGGTTGGGATACGCAGTATTTT
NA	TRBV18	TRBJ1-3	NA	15	CASSLQGPSGNTIYF	TGTGCCAGCTCACTTCAGGGCCCCTCTGGAAACACCATATATTTT
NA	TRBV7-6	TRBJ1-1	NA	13	CASSLARTSGAFF	TGTGCCAGCAGCTTAGCTAGGACTTCTGGAGCTTTCTTT
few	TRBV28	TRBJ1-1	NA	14	CASSFGGVNTEAFF	TGTGCCAGCAGTTTTGGGGGGGTGAACACTGAAGCTTTCTTT
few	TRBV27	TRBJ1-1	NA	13	CASSPTGTREAFF	TGTGCCAGCAGTCCTACAGGGACCCGCGAAGCTTTCTTT
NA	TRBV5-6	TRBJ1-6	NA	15	CASSLSIRLNSPLHF	TGTGCCAGCAGCTTAAGCATCAGACTTAATTCACCCCTCCACTTT
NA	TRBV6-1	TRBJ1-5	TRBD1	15	CASRPPRQGNQPQHF	TGTGCCAGCAGACCCCCGAGACAGGGGAATCAGCCCCAGCATTTT
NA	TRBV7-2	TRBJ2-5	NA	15	CASSFQTGYQETQYF	TGTGCCAGCAGCTTTCAAACAGGGTACCAAGAGACCCAGTACTTC
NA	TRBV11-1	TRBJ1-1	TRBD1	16	CASSTRTGGWDTEAFF	TGTGCCAGCAGCACGAGGACAGGGGGCTGGGACACTGAAGCTTTCTTT
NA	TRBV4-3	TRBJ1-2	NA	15	CASSQEITGIHGYTF	TGCGCCAGCAGCCAAGAAATAACAGGGATACATGGCTACACCTTC
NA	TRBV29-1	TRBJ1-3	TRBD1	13	CSVDTGVGNTIYF	TGCAGCGTCGATACAGGGGTCGGAAACACCATATATTTT
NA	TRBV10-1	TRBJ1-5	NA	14	CASSAGGRNQPQHF	TGCGCCAGCAGTGCGGGGGGACGCAATCAGCCCCAGCATTTT
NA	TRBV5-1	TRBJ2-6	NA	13	CASSLAGANGLTF	TGCGCCAGCAGCTTGGCTGGGGCCAACGGCCTGACTTTC
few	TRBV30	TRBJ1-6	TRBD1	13	CACTGGYYRPLHF	TGTGCCTGCACAGGGGGCTACTACCGACCCCTCCACTTT
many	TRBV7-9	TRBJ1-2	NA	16	CASSLDSRQGNYGYTF	TGTGCCAGCAGCTTAGATTCTCGCCAGGGTAACTATGGCTACACCTTC
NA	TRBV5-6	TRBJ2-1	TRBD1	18	CASSLAGTGWSSYNEQFF	TGTGCCAGCAGCTTGGCCGGGACAGGGTGGTCCTCCTACAATGAGCAGTTCTTC
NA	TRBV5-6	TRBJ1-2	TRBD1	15	CASSLSVAGGYGYTF	TGTGCCAGCAGCTTGTCCGTCGCAGGGGGCTATGGCTACACCTTC
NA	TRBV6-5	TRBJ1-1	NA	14	CASFQDGGDAEAFF	TGTGCCAGCTTTCAAGACGGGGGAGACGCTGAAGCTTTCTTT
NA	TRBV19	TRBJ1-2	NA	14	CASRPREGPYGYTF	TGTGCCAGTAGGCCCCGGGAGGGGCCCTATGGCTACACCTTC
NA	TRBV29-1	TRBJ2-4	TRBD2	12	CSVVAGENSQYF	TGCAGCGTTGTCGCGGGGGAAAACAGTCAGTACTTC
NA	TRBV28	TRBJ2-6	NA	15	CASSKDSSGANVLTF	TGTGCCAGCAGTAAAGACAGTTCTGGGGCCAACGTCCTGACTTTC
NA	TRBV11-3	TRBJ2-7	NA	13	CASSAGQSYEQYF	TGTGCCAGCAGCGCGGGACAGTCCTACGAGCAGTACTTC
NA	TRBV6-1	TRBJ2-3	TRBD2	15	CASSPSGGAADTQYF	TGTGCCAGCAGTCCTAGCGGGGGGGCAGCAGATACGCAGTATTTT
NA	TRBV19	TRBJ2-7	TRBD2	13	CASSMAGDYEQYF	TGTGCCAGTAGTATGGCGGGGGATTACGAGCAGTACTTC
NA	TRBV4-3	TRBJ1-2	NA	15	CASSQEGAGYYGYTF	TGCGCCAGCAGCCAAGAGGGAGCAGGATACTATGGCTACACCTTC
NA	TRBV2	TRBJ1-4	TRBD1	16	CASREGQAVLNEKLFF	TGTGCCAGCAGGGAGGGACAGGCGGTACTTAATGAAAAACTGTTTTTT
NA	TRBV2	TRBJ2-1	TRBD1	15	CASSDWQGVGNEQFF	TGTGCCAGCAGTGACTGGCAGGGGGTTGGGAATGAGCAGTTCTTC
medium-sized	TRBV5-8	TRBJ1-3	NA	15	CASSFAGSSGNTIYF	TGTGCCAGCAGCTTTGCAGGATCCTCTGGAAACACCATATATTTT
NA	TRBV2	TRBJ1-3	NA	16	CASSFLSQGSGNTIYF	TGTGCCAGCAGTTTCCTCTCTCAGGGGAGTGGAAACACCATATATTTT
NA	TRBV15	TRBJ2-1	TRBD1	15	CATSRDTYRGNEQFF	TGTGCCACCAGCAGAGATACGTACAGGGGCAATGAGCAGTTCTTC
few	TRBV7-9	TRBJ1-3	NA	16	CASSSARSEPGNTIYF	TGTGCCAGCAGCTCTGCGAGGTCCGAGCCTGGAAACACCATATATTTT
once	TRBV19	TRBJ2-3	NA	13	CASSYGVTDTQYF	TGTGCCAGTAGTTACGGGGTCACAGATACGCAGTATTTT
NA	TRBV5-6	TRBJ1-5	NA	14	CASSLAGVLGPQHF	TGTGCCAGCAGCTTGGCAGGGGTCTTAGGGCCCCAGCATTTT
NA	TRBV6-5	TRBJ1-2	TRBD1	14	CASSLAGTGDGYTF	TGTGCCAGCAGTTTGGCCGGGACAGGGGATGGCTACACCTTC
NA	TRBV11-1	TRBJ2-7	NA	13	CASSPGQFYEQYF	TGTGCCAGCAGCCCCGGACAGTTCTACGAGCAGTACTTC
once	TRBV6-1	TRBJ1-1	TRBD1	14	CASSLGQGGTEAFF	TGTGCCAGCAGTCTGGGACAGGGGGGTACTGAAGCTTTCTTT
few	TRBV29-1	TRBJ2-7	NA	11	CSAEVSYEQYF	TGCAGCGCCGAGGTCTCCTACGAGCAGTACTTC
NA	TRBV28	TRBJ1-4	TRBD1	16	CASRQDRGLNNEKLFF	TGTGCCAGCAGGCAAGACAGGGGGCTTAATAATGAAAAACTGTTTTTT
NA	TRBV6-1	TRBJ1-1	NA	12	CASRPGQTEAFF	TGTGCCAGCAGGCCAGGGCAAACTGAAGCTTTCTTT
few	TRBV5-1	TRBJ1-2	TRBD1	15	CASSAYDRVNYGYTF	TGCGCCAGCAGCGCCTACGACAGGGTTAACTATGGCTACACCTTC
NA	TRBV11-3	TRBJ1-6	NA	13	CASSLSLNSPLHF	TGTGCCAGCAGCTTGAGCCTTAATTCACCCCTCCACTTT
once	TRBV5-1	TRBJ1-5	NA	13	CASSLDTDQPQHF	TGCGCCAGCAGCTTGGATACGGATCAGCCCCAGCATTTT
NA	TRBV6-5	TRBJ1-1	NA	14	CAAHGGPGPTEAFF	TGTGCCGCTCACGGGGGGCCAGGGCCCACTGAAGCTTTCTTT
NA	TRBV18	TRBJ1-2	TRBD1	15	CASSPQQGAGDGYTF	TGTGCCAGCTCCCCTCAACAGGGGGCGGGCGATGGCTACACCTTC
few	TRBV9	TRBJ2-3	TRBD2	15	CASSRGGQAQDTQYF	TGTGCCAGCAGCCGGGGGGGCCAGGCCCAAGATACGCAGTATTTT
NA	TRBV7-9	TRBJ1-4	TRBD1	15	CASSSGTGGNEKLFF	TGTGCCAGCAGCTCAGGGACAGGGGGAAATGAAAAACTGTTTTTT
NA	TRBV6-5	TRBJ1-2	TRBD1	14	CASSPGTGLYGYTF	TGTGCCAGCAGTCCCGGGACAGGGCTCTATGGCTACACCTTC
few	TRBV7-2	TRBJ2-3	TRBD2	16	CASSLSLAGNTDTQYF	TGTGCCAGCAGCTTAAGCCTAGCGGGAAACACAGATACGCAGTATTTT
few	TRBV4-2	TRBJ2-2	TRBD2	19	CASSQPLRAGGLRTGELFF	TGTGCCAGCAGCCAACCTCTCCGAGCGGGGGGGCTAAGAACCGGGGAGCTGTTTTTT
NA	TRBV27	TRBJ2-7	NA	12	CARGHKRYEQYF	TGTGCCAGAGGACACAAGCGATACGAGCAGTACTTC
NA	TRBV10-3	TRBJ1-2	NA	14	CAISEAGWGDGYTF	TGTGCCATCAGTGAGGCAGGGTGGGGGGATGGCTACACCTTC